A single sample is the source of the 8 T cell receptor beta chains below, sequenced in a study of cytomegalovirus exposure and HLA in healthy donors. The PCR used 60 Vbeta and 13 Jbeta primers. The data were produced by immunoSEQ multiplex PCR, yet TCRdb's version contains in-frame clones alone and is incomplete. The data hold under 200,000 clones, with over 70% observed a single time. Sequenced sample: PBMCs. The receptors originated from a woman between 18 and 29 years old in good health and CMV-seropositive.

The chain is built from TRBV5-1 and TRBJ2-1; TRBD2 matches at 7 bases. The V gene's germline CDR1 is SGHRS and CDR2 YFSETQ. V lost 0 bases to trimming and J lost 4 bases; unmatched junction nucleotides: 7. The CDR3 sequence is 16 residues long. CDR3 DNA sequence: TGCGCCAGCAGCTTGGGAGCGGGACTCACTTACAATGAGCAGTTCTTC. It is translated as CASSLGAGLTYNEQFF.

V gene TRBV11-2 combines with J gene TRBJ2-3, with 8 nucleotides matching TRBD2. Germline V lookup: CDR1 SGHAT, CDR2 FQNNGV. The CDR3 runs 15 residues. The junction had 4 bases not matched to a gene; V was cut back by 4 bases and J by 1 base. The CDR3 region has the DNA TGTGCCAGCAGCTCCTACGGGGGGGGCACAGATACGCAGTATTTT. Its translation is CASSSYGGGTDTQYF.

J is TRBJ1-5 and V is TRBV4-1; D possibly corresponds to TRBD1 (5 bases). In germline, CDR1 is MGHRA, CDR2 YSYEKL. Trimming took 0 bases from V and 0 from J, leaving 12 bases between them. The CDR3 is 17 residues long. The CDR3 coding sequence is TGCGCCAGCAGCCAAGAGACGGGGGATTATAGCAATCAGCCCCAGCATTTT. Its translation: CASSQETGDYSNQPQHF.

The gene calls are TRBV19 and TRBJ2-7; 10 bases fit TRBD2. V dropped 0 bases and J dropped 8; count of bases not matched to a gene: 22. The V gene's germline CDR1 is LNHDA and CDR2 SQIVND (reference sequence). CDR3 length: 20 residues. CDR3 DNA: TGTGCCAGTAGTATAGATGAAGTCGCTAGCGGGGGCCTATGTAATAGGAAGCAGTACGTC. It specifies CASSIDEVASGGLCNRKQYV.

This chain connects TRBV25-1 to TRBJ1-2, with D hard to call. CDR1 and CDR2 (germline): MGHDK, SYGVNS. This CDR3 region has 14 residues. The ends were cut back, 5 bases at V and 4 bases at J, with 14 bases in the middle. In nucleotides, the CDR3 is TGTGCCAGCAGTACCTGGGGAGATGGCTATGGCTACACCTTC. As protein: CASSTWGDGYGYTF.

This chain connects TRBV28 to TRBJ1-2; TRBD1 might be the D (5 bases). The V end was cut by 5 bases, the J end by 4 bases, with 17 bases between. Per germline, CDR1 MDHEN and CDR2 SYDVKM. CDR3 length: 15 amino acids. DNA of the CDR3: TGTGCCAGCAGTCCACATCCGGGGGGGGGCTATGGCTACACCTTC. It translates to CASSPHPGGGYGYTF.

This chain links TRBV30 with TRBJ2-3; D might be TRBD2 (6 bases). This CDR3 comprises 12 residues. V lost 0 bases to trimming and J lost 9 bases, with 10 bases between them. The germline V gene has CDR1 GTSNPN and CDR2 SVGIG (reference sequence). CDR3 coding DNA: TGTGCCTGGAGTGTTTTTGGGGGGACGCAGTATTTT. Translating gives CAWSVFGGTQYF.

This clone showed up just once. The chain couples TRBV5-1 to TRBJ1-1, with a tentative D call TRBD1 (6 bases). Trimming stripped 0 bases from V and 7 bases from J, with 7 bases between. The CDR3 length is 12 residues. CDR1 is SGHRS and CDR2 is YFSETQ in the germline V gene. CDR3 loop: CASSLGTVEAFF. The CDR3 DNA follows: TGCGCCAGCAGCTTGGGGACAGTTGAAGCTTTCTTT.